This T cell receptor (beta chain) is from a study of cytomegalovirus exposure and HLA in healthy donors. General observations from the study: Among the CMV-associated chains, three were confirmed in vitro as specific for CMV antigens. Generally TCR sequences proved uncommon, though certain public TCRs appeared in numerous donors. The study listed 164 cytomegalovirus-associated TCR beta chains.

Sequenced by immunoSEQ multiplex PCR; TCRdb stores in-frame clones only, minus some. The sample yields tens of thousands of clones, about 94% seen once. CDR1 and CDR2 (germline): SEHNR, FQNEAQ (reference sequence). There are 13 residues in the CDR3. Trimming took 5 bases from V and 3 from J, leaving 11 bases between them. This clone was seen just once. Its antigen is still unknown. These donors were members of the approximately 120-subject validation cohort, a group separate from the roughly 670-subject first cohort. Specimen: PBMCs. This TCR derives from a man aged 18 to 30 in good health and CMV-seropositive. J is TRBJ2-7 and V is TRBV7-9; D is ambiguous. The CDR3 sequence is CASSPGDHYEQYF. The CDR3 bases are TGTGCCAGCAGCCCCGGTGATCACTACGAGCAGTACTTC.